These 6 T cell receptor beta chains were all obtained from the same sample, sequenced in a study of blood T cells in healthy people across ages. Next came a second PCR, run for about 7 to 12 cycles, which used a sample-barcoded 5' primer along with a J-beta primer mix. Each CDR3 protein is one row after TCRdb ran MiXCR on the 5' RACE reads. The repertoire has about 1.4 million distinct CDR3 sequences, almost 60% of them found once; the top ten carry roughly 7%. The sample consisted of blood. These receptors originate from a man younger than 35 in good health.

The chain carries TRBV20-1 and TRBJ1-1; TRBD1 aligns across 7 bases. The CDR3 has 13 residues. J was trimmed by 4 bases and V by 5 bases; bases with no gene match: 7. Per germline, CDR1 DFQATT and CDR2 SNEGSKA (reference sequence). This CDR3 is CSAARQGPTEAFF. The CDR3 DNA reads TGCAGTGCTGCCCGACAGGGCCCCACTGAAGCTTTCTTT.

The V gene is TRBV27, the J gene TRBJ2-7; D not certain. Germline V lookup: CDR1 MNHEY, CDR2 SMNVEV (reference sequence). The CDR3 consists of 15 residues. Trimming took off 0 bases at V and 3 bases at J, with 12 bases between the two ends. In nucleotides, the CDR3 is TGTGCCAGCAGTTTATCAGGGTATGGGGACTACGAGCAGTACTTC. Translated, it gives CASSLSGYGDYEQYF.

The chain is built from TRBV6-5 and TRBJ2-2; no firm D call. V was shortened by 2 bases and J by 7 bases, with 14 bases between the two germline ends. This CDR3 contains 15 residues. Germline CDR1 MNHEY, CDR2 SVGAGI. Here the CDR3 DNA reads TGTGCCAGCAGTTACAACCCTGGGTTGGGCGGGGAGCTGTTTTTT. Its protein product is CASSYNPGLGGELFF.

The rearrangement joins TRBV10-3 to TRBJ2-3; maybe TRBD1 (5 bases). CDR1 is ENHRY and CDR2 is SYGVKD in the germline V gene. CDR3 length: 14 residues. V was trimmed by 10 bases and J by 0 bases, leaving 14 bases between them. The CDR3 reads CASTTEASTDTQYF. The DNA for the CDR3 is TGTGCCAGCACGACAGAAGCTAGCACAGATACGCAGTATTTT.

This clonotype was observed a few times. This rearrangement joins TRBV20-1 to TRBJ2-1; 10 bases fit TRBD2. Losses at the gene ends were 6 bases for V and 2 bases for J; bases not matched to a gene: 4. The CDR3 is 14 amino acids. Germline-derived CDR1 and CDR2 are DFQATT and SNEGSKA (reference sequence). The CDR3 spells CSAILAGTYNEQFF. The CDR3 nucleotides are TGCAGTGCCATACTAGCGGGAACCTACAATGAGCAGTTCTTC.

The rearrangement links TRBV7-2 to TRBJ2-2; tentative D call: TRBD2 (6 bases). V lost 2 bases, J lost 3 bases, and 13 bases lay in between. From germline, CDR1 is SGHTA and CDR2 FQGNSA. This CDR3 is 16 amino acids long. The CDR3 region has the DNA TGTGCCAGCAGCTTAAGGCGCGGGGTCCACACCGGGGAGCTGTTTTTT. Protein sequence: CASSLRRGVHTGELFF. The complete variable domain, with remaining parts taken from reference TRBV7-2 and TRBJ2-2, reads GAGVSQSPSNKVTEKGKDVELRCDPISGHTALYWYRQSLGQGLEFLIYFQGNSAPDKSGLPSDRFSAERTGGSVSTLTIQRTQQEDSAVYLCASSLRRGVHTGELFFGEGSRLTVL.